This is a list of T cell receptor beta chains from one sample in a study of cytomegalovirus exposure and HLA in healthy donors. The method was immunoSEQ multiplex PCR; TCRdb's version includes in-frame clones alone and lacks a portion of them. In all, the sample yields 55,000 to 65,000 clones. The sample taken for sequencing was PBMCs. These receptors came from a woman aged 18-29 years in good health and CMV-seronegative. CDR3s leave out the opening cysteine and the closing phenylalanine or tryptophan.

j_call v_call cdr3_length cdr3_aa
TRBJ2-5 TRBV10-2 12 ASMGPGGPETQY
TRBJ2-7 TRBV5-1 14 ASSLAGTSLWYEQY
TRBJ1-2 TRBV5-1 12 ASSSGQGNYGYT
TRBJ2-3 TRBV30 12 AWAGLAVTDTQY
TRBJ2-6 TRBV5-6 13 ASSLTGSGANVLT
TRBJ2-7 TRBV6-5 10 ASRDSFYEQY
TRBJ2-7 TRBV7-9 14 ASSLAGASGRYEQY
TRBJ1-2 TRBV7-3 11 ASSLDRGQGYT
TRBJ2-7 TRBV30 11 AWSSGTEDEQY
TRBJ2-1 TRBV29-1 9 SVRQGNEQF
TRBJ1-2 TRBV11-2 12 ASSLDLQGYGYT
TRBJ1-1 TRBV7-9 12 ASEAGYTNTEAF
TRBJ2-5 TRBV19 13 ASSPAQGGVETQY
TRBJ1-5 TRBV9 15 ASSAETGGISNQPQH
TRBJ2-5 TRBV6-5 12 ASSYESGKETQY
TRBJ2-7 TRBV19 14 ASSITGGEISYEQY
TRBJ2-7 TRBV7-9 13 ASSLGRGGVGEQY
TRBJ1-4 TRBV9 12 ASASGNFNEKLF
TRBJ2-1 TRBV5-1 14 ASSLHLVAAYNEQF
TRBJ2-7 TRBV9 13 ASSGGSTLRYEQY
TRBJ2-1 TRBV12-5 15 ASGLVLGRGIGHEQF
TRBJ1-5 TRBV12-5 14 ASGLRSGVSNQPQH
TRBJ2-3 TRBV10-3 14 AIREGRTPGTDTQY
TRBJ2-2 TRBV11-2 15 ASSLEAGDEPTGELF
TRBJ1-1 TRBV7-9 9 ASSPGGVAF
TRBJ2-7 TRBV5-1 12 ASSLDASHYEQY
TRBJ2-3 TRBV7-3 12 ASSLAGGTDTQY
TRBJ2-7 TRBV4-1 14 ASSQGERLSGGEQY
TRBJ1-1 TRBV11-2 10 ASSLAQTEAF
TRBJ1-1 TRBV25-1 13 ASSDDRPGHTEAF
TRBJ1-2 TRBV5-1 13 ASSSNGGQGYGYT
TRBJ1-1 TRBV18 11 ASSPPGQGRAF
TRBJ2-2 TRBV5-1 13 ASSLQGTDTGELF
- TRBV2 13 ASSELAATPYEQY
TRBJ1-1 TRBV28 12 ASRPPTENTEAF
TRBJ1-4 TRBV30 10 AWSGSGEKLF
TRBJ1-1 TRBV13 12 ASSLSELVTEAF
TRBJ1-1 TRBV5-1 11 ASRLDRGTEAF
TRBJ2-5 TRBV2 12 ATVADRDIGTQY
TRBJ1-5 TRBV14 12 ASSQTGRDQPQH
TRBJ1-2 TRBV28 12 ASRGQGSGYGYT
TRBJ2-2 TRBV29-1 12 SGRVGGGGGELF
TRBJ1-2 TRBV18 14 ASSPRGGDGDYGYT
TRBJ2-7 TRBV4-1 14 ASSQPLTGGRYEQY
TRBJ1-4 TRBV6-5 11 ASSLQVNEKLF
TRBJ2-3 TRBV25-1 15 ASRDGTSGGATDTQY
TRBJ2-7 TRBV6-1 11 ASSVSETYEQY
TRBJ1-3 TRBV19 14 ASSIGTGDSGNTIY
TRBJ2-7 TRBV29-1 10 SVLGQGYEQY
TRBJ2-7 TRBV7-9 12 ASTPGTNSYEQY
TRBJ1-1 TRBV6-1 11 ASSPQGDTEAF
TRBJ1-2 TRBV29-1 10 SVEPGSYGYT
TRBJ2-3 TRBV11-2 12 ASSLRLAGGAQY
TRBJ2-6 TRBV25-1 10 ASSSGANVLT
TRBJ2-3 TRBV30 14 AWIPRDRGPSDTQY